This TCR beta chain was profiled in a study of post-analysis software for immune sequencing data. Whole-study context: Included among the disease courses, which were recorded for the cohort, were relapsing-remitting, secondary progressive and progressive-relapsing multiple sclerosis. Findings of the study overall: Among several TRBV segments more frequent in patients than controls were TRBV5-6, TRBV5-1 and TRBV20-1. Patients with multiple sclerosis recorded significantly lower normalized Chao1 diversity than controls, the study found. By F measure, strong co-clustering occurred among samples prepared in the same batch.

cDNA libraries for TCR beta contained unique molecular identifiers. Input of roughly 0.95 to 11 million T cells yielded 400,000 to 550,000 cDNA molecules. TCRdb recomputed calls from the PCR reads with MiXCR, one row per CDR3 protein. The top ten clones hold approximately 7.7% of a sample with 400,000 to 500,000 distinct CDR3 sequences, approximately 38% of them seen once. This clonotype was seen more than once but under ten times. Antigen specificity is unknown. The CDR3 covers 13 residues. Between the trimmed V and J ends, which lost 10 bases and 4 bases, there was a span of 16 bases. Germline CDR1 and CDR2: MNHEY and SVGEGT.

The chain carries TRBV6-2 or TRBV6-3 and TRBJ1-1, with D perhaps TRBD1 (6 bases). The sequence was collected from a girl aged 2-15 years with multiple sclerosis. Sequencing input: blood. CDR3 region: CATYYRAVTEAFF. CDR3 bases: TGTGCCACCTACTACAGGGCGGTCACTGAAGCTTTCTTT.